The T cell receptor beta chain under discussion was sequenced for a study of cytotoxic CD8 clonotypes in ibrutinib-treated CLL. In this sample, this clone turned up a few times. Its target is not known. Study results and caveats: Public clonotypes proved infrequent, and on treatment they shrank or remained steady. Clonality measured at baseline exceeded age-matched healthy donors, tracking circulating CD8+ T-cell counts.

The CDR3 sequence is 12 residues long. V lost 4 bases and J 4 bases, leaving 6 bases between the germline ends. Germline CDR1 reads SGDLS; CDR2 reads YYNGEE. Using immunoSEQ multiplex PCR, the repertoire was profiled, and TCRdb retains in-frame clones only, with some absent. In the table there are approximately 50,000 clones, roughly 49% of which are singletons. The chain uses TRBV9 and TRBJ1-3; D call uncertain. The input for sequencing was PBMCs, taken at disease progression, from a patient treated with ibrutinib. The receptor was isolated from a human donor with chronic lymphocytic leukemia. CDR3 protein: CASSSEGNTIYF. DNA of the CDR3: TGTGCCAGCAGCTCCGAGGGAAACACCATATATTTT.